This is a list of T cell receptor beta chains from one sample in a study of blood T cell repertoires in COVID-19. Generated by immunoSEQ multiplex PCR, the TCRdb table keeps only in-frame clones and is missing some. Among 150,000 to 200,000 clones listed, just under 95% were seen once. Material for sequencing was peripheral blood. These receptors came from a woman aged 45-60 years with acute or convalescent COVID-19. CDR3s include the opening cysteine and the closing phenylalanine or tryptophan. The order of the fields is clone size, V gene, D gene, J gene, CDR3 protein, CDR3 DNA. A D gene is named only where the DNA matches it firmly. A clone size is listed for some rows: how often the clone was seen (once, few, many), or a class if it is expanded.

-	TRBV18	TRBD1	TRBJ1-3	CASSPTGSVHSGNTIYF	TGTGCCAGCTCACCGACAGGGTCTGTCCACTCTGGAAACACCATATATTTT
-	TRBV11-2	-	TRBJ1-6	CASSLDEGNSPLHF	TGTGCCAGCAGCTTAGATGAGGGAAACTCACCCCTCCACTTT
few	TRBV24-1	-	TRBJ2-2	CATSDFQQGAGELFF	TGTGCCACCAGTGATTTCCAACAGGGCGCGGGGGAGCTGTTTTTT
-	TRBV20-1	-	TRBJ2-7	CSAALGAEQYF	TGCAGTGCGGCTTTAGGGGCCGAGCAGTACTTC
-	TRBV7-2	TRBD2	TRBJ2-7	CASSRTSGSYEQYF	TGTGCCAGCAGTCGGACTAGCGGCTCCTACGAGCAGTACTTC
-	TRBV5-4	TRBD2	TRBJ2-3	CASSDRTSGSTDTQYF	TGTGCCAGCAGCGACCGGACTAGCGGGAGCACAGATACGCAGTATTTT
-	TRBV18	TRBD1	TRBJ2-7	CASSPWDSSFYEQYF	TGTGCCAGCTCACCATGGGACAGTTCCTTCTACGAGCAGTACTTC
-	TRBV2	-	TRBJ2-6	CASSPRATGANVLTF	TGTGCCAGCTCTCCCAGGGCGACTGGGGCCAACGTCCTGACTTTC
-	TRBV27	TRBD1	TRBJ2-3	CASYGRGLTDTQYF	TGTGCCAGTTACGGCAGGGGGCTTACAGATACGCAGTATTTT
once	TRBV7-3	-	TRBJ2-3	CASSPRVGGTQYF	TGTGCCAGCAGCCCCCGGGTTGGTGGGACGCAGTATTTT
-	TRBV18	TRBD2	TRBJ2-3	CASSLGLETDTQYF	TGTGCCAGCTCACTCGGACTAGAGACAGATACGCAGTATTTT
once	TRBV24-1	TRBD1	TRBJ1-5	CATSESGTGLQPQHF	TGTGCCACCAGTGAGTCCGGGACAGGGTTGCAGCCCCAGCATTTT
-	TRBV27	TRBD1	TRBJ2-7	CASSPGQSYEQYF	TGTGCCAGCAGTCCGGGACAGAGCTACGAGCAGTACTTC
-	TRBV15	TRBD1	TRBJ1-3	CATSREVGGTGGF	TGTGCCACCAGCAGAGAGGTCGGCGGGACAGGTGGTTTT
once	TRBV29-1	-	TRBJ1-2	CSVESHYGYTF	TGCAGCGTTGAAAGCCACTATGGCTACACCTTC
-	TRBV3-1/TRBV3-2	-	TRBJ2-3	CASSHDSDTQYF	TGTGCCAGCAGCCACGACAGTGATACGCAGTATTTT
once	TRBV4-3	-	TRBJ1-2	CASSQEARGSGGYTF	TGCGCCAGCAGCCAAGAAGCTCGGGGGTCAGGCGGCTACACCTTC
-	TRBV5-1	-	TRBJ2-5	CASSLAGGNGETQYF	TGCGCCAGCAGCTTGGCCGGAGGGAATGGCGAGACCCAGTACTTC
-	TRBV28	TRBD2	TRBJ2-1	CASSFSGSNEQFF	TGTGCCAGCAGTTTTAGCGGGAGTAATGAGCAGTTCTTC
-	TRBV6-4	TRBD2	TRBJ2-3	CASSPGLASDTQYF	TGTGCCAGCAGTCCTGGACTAGCTTCAGATACGCAGTATTTT
-	TRBV30	-	TRBJ1-2	CAWEGQGGYTF	TGTGCCTGGGAGGGCCAGGGAGGCTACACCTTC
-	TRBV3-1/TRBV3-2	-	TRBJ1-4	CASSPGHANEKLFF	TGTGCCAGCAGTCCGGGACACGCTAATGAAAAACTGTTTTTT
-	TRBV30	TRBD1	TRBJ1-2	CASDRGSGGYTF	TGTGCCTCTGACAGGGGGTCTGGAGGCTACACCTTC
-	TRBV2	TRBD2	TRBJ2-1	CASSEFSGRAVYEQFF	TGTGCCAGCAGTGAATTCAGCGGGAGGGCCGTGTATGAGCAGTTCTTC
once	TRBV13	TRBD1	TRBJ1-2	CASSLGDRGPIYGYTF	TGTGCCAGCAGCTTGGGGGACAGGGGACCGATCTATGGCTACACCTTC
-	TRBV12-3/TRBV12-4	-	TRBJ1-1	CASSFLRGTEAFF	TGTGCCAGCAGCTTTCTCAGGGGTACTGAAGCTTTCTTT
-	TRBV9	TRBD1	TRBJ1-4	CASSATGTGTEKLFF	TGTGCCAGCAGCGCCACCGGGACAGGGACGGAAAAACTGTTTTTT
-	TRBV30	-	TRBJ1-1	CAWSGLAGSSTEAFF	TGTGCCTGGAGTGGCCTAGCGGGGTCAAGCACTGAAGCTTTCTTT
-	TRBV5-1	-	TRBJ1-1	CASRRDGTEAFF	TGCGCCAGCAGGAGGGATGGCACTGAAGCTTTCTTT
-	TRBV2	-	TRBJ2-7	CASSDGRPYEQYF	TGTGCCAGCAGTGATGGCAGGCCCTACGAGCAGTACTTC
-	TRBV28	-	TRBJ1-2	CASSRHQGSHGYTF	TGTGCCAGCAGTCGCCACCAAGGGAGCCATGGCTACACCTTC
few	TRBV7-2	-	TRBJ2-7	CASSNRERSEQYF	TGTGCCAGCAGTAACCGGGAGAGGAGCGAGCAGTACTTC
-	TRBV18	-	TRBJ1-2	CASSPPFPSYGYTF	TGTGCCAGCTCACCACCTTTTCCCTCCTATGGCTACACCTTC
-	TRBV10-1	-	TRBJ1-1	CASSEEPGTEAFF	TGCGCCAGCAGTGAGGAGCCAGGGACTGAAGCTTTCTTT
-	TRBV5-4	TRBD1	TRBJ1-2	CASSLRQGAGYGYTF	TGTGCCAGCAGCCTAAGACAGGGGGCAGGCTATGGCTACACCTTC
-	TRBV25-1	-	TRBJ1-2	CASSELGGAYGYTF	TGTGCCAGCAGTGAATTGGGGGGAGCGTATGGCTACACCTTC
-	TRBV28	TRBD2	TRBJ2-1	CASSQGAGGPSLLNEQFF	TGTGCCAGCAGTCAAGGGGCGGGAGGGCCGAGTCTCCTCAATGAGCAGTTCTTC
-	TRBV3-1/TRBV3-2	TRBD1	TRBJ2-7	CASSRGPRTGEIYEQYF	TGTGCCAGCAGCCGGGGACCCCGGACAGGGGAAATCTACGAGCAGTACTTC
-	TRBV7-8	-	TRBJ1-5	CASSLEVLQTGGNQPQHF	TGTGCCAGCAGCTTAGAAGTTTTGCAGACGGGGGGCAATCAGCCCCAGCATTTT
few	TRBV7-2	-	TRBJ2-2	CASSLGRGRTGELFF	TGTGCCAGCAGCTTAGGCCGGGGGAGGACCGGGGAGCTGTTTTTT
-	TRBV19	TRBD1	TRBJ1-1	CASSTLPPGQGRKAFF	TGTGCCAGTAGTACTCTCCCCCCGGGACAGGGACGGAAAGCTTTCTTT
-	TRBV18	-	TRBJ1-2	CASSTSRDGYTF	TGTGCCAGCTCAACCAGCAGGGATGGCTACACCTTC
-	TRBV12-3/TRBV12-4	-	TRBJ2-7	CASSLYRYEQYF	TGTGCCAGCAGTTTGTACCGGTACGAGCAGTACTTC
-	TRBV9	TRBD2	TRBJ2-5	CASSFGTSGAAQYF	TGTGCCAGCAGCTTCGGGACTAGCGGGGCGGCCCAGTACTTC
-	TRBV29-1	TRBD1	TRBJ2-7	CSVVQGAGYEQYF	TGCAGCGTCGTACAGGGGGCAGGGTACGAGCAGTACTTC
-	TRBV30	-	TRBJ1-1	CAWSHLTALNTEAFF	TGTGCCTGGAGCCACTTGACAGCTTTGAACACTGAAGCTTTCTTT
few	TRBV2	-	TRBJ1-1	CASSAGTLNTEAFF	TGTGCCAGCAGCGCCGGGACACTAAACACTGAAGCTTTCTTT
-	TRBV2	-	TRBJ1-2	CASSAGSTPGYTF	TGTGCCAGCAGTGCCGGGAGTACGCCTGGCTACACCTTC
-	TRBV11-2	-	TRBJ1-2	CASSLGQAASLYGYTF	TGTGCCAGCAGCTTAGGACAGGCAGCTTCTCTCTATGGCTACACCTTC
-	TRBV7-2	-	TRBJ1-1	CASSSIPGISNTEAFF	TGTGCCAGCAGCTCGATCCCGGGAATCTCCAACACTGAAGCTTTCTTT
-	TRBV29-1	TRBD1	TRBJ2-3	CSTWTGWGDTQYF	TGCAGCACCTGGACAGGGTGGGGAGATACGCAGTATTTT
-	TRBV3-1/TRBV3-2	-	TRBJ1-3	CASSQLETGNTIYF	TGTGCCAGCAGCCAACTAGAGACTGGAAACACCATATATTTT
-	TRBV30	-	TRBJ2-5	CAWTGPEGTQYF	TGTGCCTGGACCGGACCCGAGGGGACCCAGTACTTC
once	TRBV7-7	TRBD2	TRBJ2-5	CASSAIAGGQETQYF	TGTGCCAGCAGCGCAATAGCGGGGGGACAAGAGACCCAGTACTTC
-	TRBV6-5	-	TRBJ2-7	CASSLDQTYEQYF	TGTGCCAGCAGTTTAGATCAAACCTACGAGCAGTACTTC
-	TRBV7-2	-	TRBJ1-3	CASSASRPFSGNTIYF	TGTGCCAGCAGCGCCTCGCGCCCCTTCTCTGGAAACACCATATATTTT